This TCR beta chain was identified during a study of CD8 T cells in ankylosing spondylitis. A few counts support this clonotype. Its target is not known. The TCR beta libraries were generated through quantitative 5'-RACE incorporating molecular barcodes. TCRdb reprocessed the 5' RACE reads via MiXCR and lists one record per CDR3 protein. The sample carries fewer than 450,000 distinct CDR3 sequences, 15% to 20% recorded once. Findings and caveats of the study: The disease-linked clones had a CD8+ phenotype and low blood frequencies. Blood of patients with ankylosing spondylitis appeared to be characterized by a TCR beta motif of eight highly homologous variants.

The CDR3 runs to 15 residues. V was clipped by 0 bases and J by 4 bases, with 9 bases between them. The germline CDR1 and CDR2 sequences are LGHNA and YNFKEQ. The sample comprised blood, either unsorted or a sorted T cell fraction (not recorded which). This TCR was recovered from a male donor with ankylosing spondylitis. The genes are TRBV4-2 and TRBJ2-2; maybe TRBD2 (5 bases). The CDR3 DNA follows: TGTGCCAGCAGCCAAGACCCGGGAAGCACCGGGGAGCTGTTTTTT. This sequence encodes CASSQDPGSTGELFF.